The text below deals with one TCR beta chain. TCRdb keeps only in-frame clones here, not all; method: immunoSEQ multiplex PCR. The sample has fewer than 250,000 clones, more than 85% seen once. V gave up 3 bases and J gave up 8 bases; unmatched junction bases: 9. CDR3 length: 15 residues. Per the germline V gene, CDR1 is DFQATT and CDR2 is SNEGSKA (reference sequence). The sample originates from a study of blood T cell repertoires in COVID-19. Study-level information: Specimens from acute and convalescent COVID-19 originated in the United States, Italy and Spain. The cDNA or gDNA used as material had been derived from T cells, B-cell-depleted T cells, or PBMCs.

V is TRBV20-1 and J is TRBJ2-3, with TRBD2 matching over 12 bases. The sequence derives from a man aged 60-69 years with acute or convalescent COVID-19. Sequenced sample: peripheral blood. CDR3 in DNA: TGCAGTGCTAGTAGCCTAGCGGGGGGGCGGGGTACGCAGTATTTT. The encoded protein is CSASSLAGGRGTQYF.